The 10 T cell receptor beta chains below come from one sample, sequenced in a study of HIV-infected patients and healthy controls. cDNA was made from 500 ng RNA using alpha and beta constant primers. Separate chain-specific third strand synthesis with multiplexing indices produced the alpha and beta libraries. TCRdb reprocessed the 5' RACE reads via MiXCR and lists one record per CDR3 protein. The table lists around 7,100 distinct CDR3 sequences, roughly 9.7% of them singletons. All unsorted peripheral T cells were captured because whole blood was used without fractionation. The sequencing here drew on blood, taken before antiretroviral therapy. These receptors were collected from an adult with HIV infection.

This clonotype turned up a few times. The rearrangement uses TRBV20-1 and TRBJ2-5; tentatively, D is TRBD1 (7 bases). Germline loops: CDR1 DFQATT, CDR2 SNEGSKA (reference sequence). The CDR3 length is 14 residues. V gave up 2 bases and J gave up 4 bases, with 14 bases separating them. The DNA of the CDR3 is TGCAGTGCTAGACAGGGGGGAGGCTCAGAGACCCAGTACTTC. The encoded protein is CSARQGGGSETQYF.

In this sample, this clonotype turned up a few times. The chain uses TRBV20-1 and TRBJ1-2; D is perhaps TRBD1 (5 bases). This CDR3 has 17 amino acids. The germline V and J ends were trimmed by 2 bases and 4 bases, with 23 bases remaining between them. CDR1 DFQATT and CDR2 SNEGSKA come from the germline V gene (reference sequence). As DNA, the CDR3 is TGCAGTGCTAGACTTAGGGCAGTGCCCGGGCAGGGCTATGGCTACACCTTC. Its translation is CSARLRAVPGQGYGYTF.

This clonotype is labeled medium-sized (0.01 to 0.1%). The chain joins TRBV6-5 to TRBJ2-3, with unresolved D. The CDR3 contains 13 residues. Trimming pared 2 bases from V and 3 bases from J, leaving 6 bases between. Looked up from germline, CDR1 is MNHEY and CDR2 is SVGAGI. CDR3 coding DNA: TGTGCCAGCAGTTACATGGGAACAGATACGCAGTATTTT. Translating it yields CASSYMGTDTQYF.

Sample share makes this clonotype medium-sized. V and J are TRBV28 and TRBJ2-6, with 7 positions matching TRBD1. Germline loops: CDR1 MDHEN, CDR2 SYDVKM. The CDR3 runs to 15 residues. V dropped 6 bases and J dropped 1; count of bases not matched to a gene: 3. The CDR3 DNA reads TGTGCCAGCAGAAAACAGGGGTCTGGGGCCAACGTCCTGACTTTC. This codes for CASRKQGSGANVLTF. The full variable domain, its missing parts supplied by reference TRBV28 and TRBJ2-6, is DVKVTQSSRYLVKRTGEKVFLECVQDMDHENMFWYRQDPGLGLRLIYFSYDVKMKEKGDIPEGYSVSREKKERFSLILESASTNQTSMYLCASRKQGSGANVLTFGAGSRLTVL.

This clonotype has more than one count but fewer than ten. The chain joins TRBV25-1 to TRBJ1-2; 7 bases match TRBD1. CDR3 length: 15 residues. CDR1 and CDR2 (germline): MGHDK, SYGVNS. J was trimmed by 3 bases and V by 4 bases; bases with no gene match: 8. In nucleotides, the CDR3 is TGTGCCAGCAGTGGACAGGGCGGAGTATACTATGGCTACACCTTC. Translating gives CASSGQGGVYYGYTF.

By frequency in the sample, this clonotype is medium-sized (0.01 to 0.1%). The chain couples TRBV5-1 to TRBJ2-3; TRBD2 agrees at 9 bases. The CDR3 spans 15 residues. Germline values: CDR1 SGHRS, CDR2 YFSETQ. V shed 2 bases and J 2 bases; nucleotides not matched to a gene: 3. The CDR3: CASSLAGGPTDTQYF. Here the CDR3 DNA reads TGCGCCAGCAGCTTAGCGGGAGGACCCACAGATACGCAGTATTTT.

Relative to its sample, this clonotype is medium-sized. This chain joins TRBV28 and TRBJ1-5; D is undetermined. The V gene lost 4 bases and the J gene lost 5 bases, with 12 bases spanning the gap. The CDR3 contains 14 residues. The germline CDR1 and CDR2 sequences are MDHEN and SYDVKM. The CDR3, as DNA: TGTGCCAGCAGTTCCTCGGACGGGTATCAGCCCCAGCATTTT. It codes for CASSSSDGYQPQHF.

Only one count was recorded for this clonotype. The CDR3 DNA reads TGTGCCACCAGACTCGTTGGGGCCAACGTCCTGACTTTC. This codes for CATRLVGANVLTF. This chain links TRBV12-3 or TRBV12-4 with TRBJ2-6; D unresolved. CDR3 length equals 13 residues. The V end was cut by 10 bases, the J end by 3 bases, with 10 bases between.

The chain has TRBV3-1 and TRBJ2-3; D might be TRBD1 (6 bases). The CDR3 contains 17 residues. Germline CDR1 is LGHDT and CDR2 is YNNKEL (reference sequence). The germline V and J ends were trimmed by 0 bases and 7 bases, with 20 bases remaining between them. CDR3 in DNA: TGTGCCAGCAGCCAAGATGGGGCTAGGGGGAGAAGGCATACGCAGTATTTT. It is translated as CASSQDGARGRRHTQYF.

This clonotype is labeled as medium-sized. The rearrangement joins TRBV27 to TRBJ2-7; possible D gene TRBD2, 6 bases. This CDR3 contains 14 residues. The germline CDR1 and CDR2 sequences are MNHEY and SMNVEV (reference sequence). V dropped 2 bases and J dropped 1 base, with 9 bases sitting between them. CDR3: CASSLTGLSYEQYF. CDR3 DNA: TGTGCCAGCAGTTTAACAGGACTATCCTACGAGCAGTACTTC.